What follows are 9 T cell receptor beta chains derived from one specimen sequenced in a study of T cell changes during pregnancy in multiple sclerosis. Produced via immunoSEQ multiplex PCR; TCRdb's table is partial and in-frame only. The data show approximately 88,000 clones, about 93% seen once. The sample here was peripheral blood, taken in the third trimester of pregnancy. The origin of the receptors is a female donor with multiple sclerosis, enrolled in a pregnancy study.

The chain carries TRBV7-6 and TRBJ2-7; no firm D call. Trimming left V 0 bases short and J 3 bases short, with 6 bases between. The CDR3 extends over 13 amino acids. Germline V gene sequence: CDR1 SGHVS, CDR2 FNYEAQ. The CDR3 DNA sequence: TGTGCCAGCAGCTTAGCGGCTAGCTACGAGCAGTACTTC. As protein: CASSLAASYEQYF.

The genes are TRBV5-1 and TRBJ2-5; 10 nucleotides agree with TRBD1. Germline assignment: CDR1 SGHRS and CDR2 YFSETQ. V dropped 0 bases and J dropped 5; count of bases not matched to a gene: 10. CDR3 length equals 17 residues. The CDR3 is CASSLDPRQGAMETQYF. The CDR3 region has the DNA TGCGCCAGCAGCTTGGACCCGAGACAGGGGGCGATGGAGACCCAGTACTTC.

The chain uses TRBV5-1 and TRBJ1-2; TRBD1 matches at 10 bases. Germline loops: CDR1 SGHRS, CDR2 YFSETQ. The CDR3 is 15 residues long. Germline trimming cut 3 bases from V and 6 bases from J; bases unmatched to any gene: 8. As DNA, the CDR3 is TGCGCCAGCAGCTCACTATTGACAGGGGGCAATGGCTACACCTTC. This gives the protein CASSSLLTGGNGYTF.

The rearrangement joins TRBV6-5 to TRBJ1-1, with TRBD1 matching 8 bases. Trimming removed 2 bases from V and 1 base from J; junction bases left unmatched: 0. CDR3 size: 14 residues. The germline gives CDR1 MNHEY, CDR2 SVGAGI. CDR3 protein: CASSYGTGNTEAFF. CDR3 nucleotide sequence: TGTGCCAGCAGTTACGGGACAGGGAACACTGAAGCTTTCTTT.

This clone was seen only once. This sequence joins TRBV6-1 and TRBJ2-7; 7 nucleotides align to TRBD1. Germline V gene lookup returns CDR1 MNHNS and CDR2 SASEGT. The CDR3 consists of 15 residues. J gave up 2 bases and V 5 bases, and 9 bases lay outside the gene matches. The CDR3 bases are TGTGCCAGCAGTAACCGAGACAGGGCGGCCTACGAGCAGTACTTC. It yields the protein CASSNRDRAAYEQYF.

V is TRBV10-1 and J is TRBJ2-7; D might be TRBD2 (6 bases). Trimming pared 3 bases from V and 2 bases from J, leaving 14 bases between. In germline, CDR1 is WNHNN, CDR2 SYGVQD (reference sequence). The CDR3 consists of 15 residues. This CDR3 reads CASSDSGTSTYEQYF. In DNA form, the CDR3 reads TGCGCCAGCAGTGATTCCGGGACTTCCACCTACGAGCAGTACTTC.

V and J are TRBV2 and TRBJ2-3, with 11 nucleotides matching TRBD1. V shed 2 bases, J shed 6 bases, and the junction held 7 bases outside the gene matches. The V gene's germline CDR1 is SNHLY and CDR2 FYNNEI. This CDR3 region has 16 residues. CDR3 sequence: CASSESGGTGGDTQYF. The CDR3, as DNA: TGTGCCAGCAGTGAAAGTGGCGGGACAGGGGGGGATACGCAGTATTTT.

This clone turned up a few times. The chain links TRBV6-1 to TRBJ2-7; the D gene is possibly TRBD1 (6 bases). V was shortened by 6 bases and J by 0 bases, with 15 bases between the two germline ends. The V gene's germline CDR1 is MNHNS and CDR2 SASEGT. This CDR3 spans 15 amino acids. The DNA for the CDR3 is TGTGCCAGCAGACTCTTGGACAGTCCCTCCTACGAGCAGTACTTC. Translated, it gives CASRLLDSPSYEQYF.

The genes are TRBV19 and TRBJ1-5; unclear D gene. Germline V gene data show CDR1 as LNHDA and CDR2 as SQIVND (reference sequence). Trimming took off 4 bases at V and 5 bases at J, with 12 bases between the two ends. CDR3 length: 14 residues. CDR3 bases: TGTGCCAGTAGTACCGGGGAATACCATCAGCCCCAGCATTTT. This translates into CASSTGEYHQPQHF.